A selection of T cell receptor beta chains follows, all from one sample in a study of PD-1 blockade in classical Hodgkin lymphoma. The data were produced by immunoSEQ multiplex PCR, yet TCRdb's version contains in-frame clones alone and is incomplete. This table holds 40,000 to 45,000 clones, around 80% found once. The specimen comprised peripheral blood mononuclear cells (PBMCs), sampled at baseline. Every receptor here comes from a human donor with classical Hodgkin lymphoma. The CDR3 runs from the conserved cysteine through the conserved F or W. A D gene is named only where the DNA matches it firmly. The size field is filled for only some rows; it gives once, few, many or a size class.

TRBJ1-2 TRBD1 NA 15 TRBV19 CASSIMGQGDYGYTF TGTGCCAGTAGTATAATGGGACAGGGGGACTATGGCTACACCTTC
TRBJ2-2 NA NA 15 TRBV5-1 CASSLLAGDAGELFF TGCGCCAGCAGCTTGTTGGCGGGTGATGCCGGGGAGCTGTTTTTT
TRBJ1-6 TRBD1 NA 18 TRBV5-1 CASSGGTGSGSYNSPLHF TGCGCCAGCAGCGGAGGGACAGGGTCAGGATCCTATAATTCACCCCTCCACTTT
TRBJ1-1 NA NA 16 TRBV7-8 CASTLGGGEGNTEAFF TGTGCCAGCACCCTCGGTGGGGGGGAGGGGAACACTGAAGCTTTCTTT
TRBJ2-1 TRBD2 NA 14 TRBV5-1 CATRASGGRNEQFF TGCGCCACCAGAGCTAGCGGGGGGCGTAATGAGCAGTTCTTC
TRBJ2-7 NA NA 11 TRBV29-1 CSVGEWYEQYF TGCAGCGTTGGGGAGTGGTACGAGCAGTACTTC
TRBJ2-7 TRBD1 NA 15 TRBV19 CASSARDRGLYEQYF TGTGCCAGTAGTGCCCGGGACAGGGGGCTCTACGAGCAGTACTTC
TRBJ1-2 NA NA 17 TRBV11-2 CASSLDMSLGLNYGYTF TGTGCCAGCAGCTTAGATATGAGTCTAGGACTTAACTATGGCTACACCTTC
TRBJ2-1 NA once 13 TRBV27 CASSLYSYNEQFF TGTGCCAGCAGTTTGTACTCCTACAATGAGCAGTTCTTC
TRBJ2-7 NA once 15 TRBV11-2 CASSWGLQAVYEQYF TGTGCCAGCAGCTGGGGCTTACAGGCAGTCTACGAGCAGTACTTC
TRBJ1-6 NA NA 14 TRBV4-3 CASSQDLGSSPLHF TGCGCCAGCAGCCAAGATCTGGGGAGCTCACCCCTCCACTTT
TRBJ1-2 NA NA 13 TRBV6-1 CASSLVGGYGYTF TGTGCCAGCAGCCTGGTCGGCGGCTATGGCTACACCTTC
TRBJ2-7 TRBD1 NA 11 TRBV20-1 CSAGTEYEQYF TGCAGTGCTGGGACAGAGTACGAGCAGTACTTC
TRBJ2-7 NA NA 14 TRBV7-2 CASSLAGPSYEQYF TGTGCCAGCAGCTTAGCGGGGCCCTCCTACGAGCAGTACTTC
TRBJ2-2 NA NA 17 TRBV21-1 CASADRGRDRETGELFF TGTGCCAGCGCGGACAGGGGGCGCGATCGAGAGACCGGGGAGCTGTTTTTT
TRBJ1-3 NA NA 13 TRBV27 CASSFGAGNTIYF TGTGCCAGCAGTTTTGGGGCTGGAAACACCATATATTTT
TRBJ2-6 NA NA 14 TRBV5-1 CASRGDSGANVLTF TGCGCCAGCAGGGGAGACTCTGGGGCCAACGTCCTGACTTTC
TRBJ1-1 NA once 16 TRBV7-8 CASSLVWTALNTEAFF TGTGCCAGCAGCTTAGTCTGGACAGCACTGAACACTGAAGCTTTCTTT
TRBJ1-1 TRBD1 NA 13 TRBV29-1 CSVGQGGYTEAFF TGCAGCGTAGGACAGGGGGGCTACACTGAAGCTTTCTTT
TRBJ1-1 NA NA 15 TRBV21-1 CASSTTIWVGTEAFF TGTGCCAGCAGCACCACTATATGGGTGGGCACTGAAGCTTTCTTT
TRBJ2-5 TRBD2 NA 18 TRBV11-2 CASSYPKGLAGAQETQYF TGTGCCAGCAGCTATCCCAAGGGGTTAGCGGGGGCTCAAGAGACCCAGTACTTC
TRBJ1-4 NA NA 15 TRBV4-2 CASSPEGGGREKLFF TGTGCCAGCAGCCCCGAAGGGGGGGGGCGGGAAAAACTGTTTTTT
TRBJ2-5 TRBD2 NA 13 TRBV2 CASSGRGGETQYF TGTGCCAGCAGTGGTCGGGGGGGGGAGACCCAGTACTTC
TRBJ1-2 TRBD1 NA 14 TRBV2 CASSELRQGLGYTF TGTGCCAGCAGTGAACTTCGACAGGGTTTGGGCTACACCTTC
TRBJ2-7 NA NA 14 TRBV7-2 CASSLTLASYEQYF TGTGCCAGCAGCTTAACCCTAGCTTCCTACGAGCAGTACTTC
TRBJ2-3 TRBD2 NA 16 TRBV9 CASASFSGTSGGAPYF TGTGCCAGCGCCAGCTTTTCCGGGACTAGCGGGGGGGCACCGTATTTT
TRBJ2-3 NA NA 12 TRBV15 CATGRGEDTQYF TGTGCCACCGGCAGGGGGGAGGATACGCAGTATTTT
TRBJ2-3 TRBD2 NA 15 TRBV7-3 CASSRLAVSTDTQYF TGTGCCAGCAGCCGGCTAGCGGTGAGCACAGATACGCAGTATTTT
TRBJ2-2 NA once 15 TRBV4-3 CASSQRVDRPGELFF TGCGCCAGCAGCCAACGCGTAGACAGACCCGGGGAGCTGTTTTTT
TRBJ1-3 NA NA 15 TRBV4-3 CASSQDPSSGNTIYF TGCGCCAGCAGCCAAGACCCGTCGTCTGGAAACACCATATATTTT
TRBJ2-5 NA few 15 TRBV7-2 CASSLYWAYGETQYF TGTGCCAGCAGCTTATATTGGGCTTACGGAGAGACCCAGTACTTC
TRBJ2-5 NA NA 13 TRBV5-8 CASSLSGVQTQYF TGTGCCAGCAGCTTGTCGGGGGTACAGACCCAGTACTTC
TRBJ2-7 TRBD1 few 16 TRBV5-5 CASSLPGQDPFYEQYF TGTGCCAGCAGCTTACCGGGACAGGACCCTTTCTACGAGCAGTACTTC
TRBJ2-6 NA NA 15 TRBV30 CAWSTASSGANVLTF TGTGCCTGGAGTACAGCTAGCTCTGGGGCCAACGTCCTGACTTTC
TRBJ1-4 NA NA 14 TRBV5-1 CASSLGPEGEKLFF TGCGCCAGCAGCCTGGGACCGGAGGGAGAAAAACTGTTTTTT
TRBJ2-5 TRBD2 NA 17 TRBV9 CASSASGLAGILETQYF TGTGCCAGCAGCGCGTCGGGACTAGCGGGGATACTAGAGACCCAGTACTTC
TRBJ2-5 NA few 16 TRBV27 CASSPSLGGAQETQYF TGTGCCAGCAGTCCATCCTTGGGGGGGGCGCAGGAGACCCAGTACTTC
TRBJ2-3 NA once 14 TRBV5-1 CASSLRVQSDTQYF TGCGCCAGCAGCTTAAGGGTACAGTCAGATACGCAGTATTTT
TRBJ1-1 NA NA 14 TRBV5-1 CASSEGPGDTEAFF TGCGCCAGCAGTGAAGGACCCGGCGACACTGAAGCTTTCTTT
TRBJ2-6 NA once 15 TRBV5-1 CASSPRDSGANVLTF TGCGCCAGCAGCCCCAGGGACTCTGGGGCCAACGTCCTGACTTTC
TRBJ2-4 NA NA 15 TRBV7-2 CASSLADPGLDIQYF TGTGCCAGCAGCTTGGCCGACCCAGGGTTAGACATTCAGTACTTC
TRBJ2-7 NA NA 11 TRBV2 CASSVGYEQYF TGTGCCAGCAGTGTTGGGTACGAGCAGTACTTC
TRBJ2-2 TRBD1 NA 14 TRBV18 CASSAGQGLGELFF TGTGCCAGCTCAGCGGGACAGGGTCTCGGGGAGCTGTTTTTT